The 19 T cell receptor beta chains below come from one sample, sequenced in a study of blood T cell repertoires in COVID-19. Measured with immunoSEQ multiplex PCR; TCRdb has only the in-frame clones, and not every one. The sample carries 200,000 or so clones, roughly four fifths recorded once. The sequenced sample was peripheral blood. The origin of the receptors is a young woman who had recovered from COVID-19.

The gene calls are TRBV6-5 and TRBJ2-7, with 10 bases identical to TRBD2. Trimming removed 6 bases from V and 3 bases from J; junction bases left unmatched: 8. Per germline, CDR1 MNHEY and CDR2 SVGAGI. This CDR3 is 15 amino acids long. The CDR3 region is CASRLSGRALYEQYF. CDR3 coding DNA: TGTGCCAGCAGACTCAGCGGGAGGGCCCTCTACGAGCAGTACTTC.

The CDR3 spells CASSWETSRSTDTQYF. CDR3 in DNA: TGCGCCAGCAGCTGGGAGACAAGCAGGAGCACAGATACGCAGTATTTT. J is TRBJ2-3 and V is TRBV5-1, with D tentatively TRBD2 (5 bases). This CDR3 has 16 residues. Trimming took 3 bases from V and 0 from J, leaving 14 bases between them. Germline assignment: CDR1 SGHRS and CDR2 YFSETQ.

The chain employs TRBV24-1 and TRBJ2-5; 7 positions match TRBD1. V lost 3 bases to trimming and J lost 5 bases; unmatched junction nucleotides: 11. There are 16 residues in the CDR3. Germline CDR1 is KGHDR and CDR2 is SFDVKD. The CDR3, as DNA: TGTGCCACCAGTGATCCAGGACAGGCCCCACGGGAGACCCAGTACTTC. Translation gives CATSDPGQAPRETQYF.

This clone came up once. This chain connects TRBV5-4 to TRBJ2-1; 8 nucleotides match TRBD2. Per germline, CDR1 SGHNT and CDR2 YYREEE (reference sequence). CDR3 length: 15 residues. The J segment lost 4 bases and the V segment lost 4 bases, leaving 7 bases of the junction unmatched. CDR3 region: CASSLPSGQYNEQFF. As DNA, the CDR3 is TGTGCCAGCAGCCTCCCTAGCGGGCAGTACAATGAGCAGTTCTTC.

The rearrangement joins TRBV11-2 to TRBJ2-5; D is possibly TRBD2 (6 bases). Germline V gene data show CDR1 as SGHAT and CDR2 as FQNNGV. The V end was cut by 5 bases, the J end by 5 bases, with 27 bases between. This CDR3 spans 18 amino acids. The CDR3 loop is CASSPTPLRHGRGETQYF. The CDR3 nucleotides are TGTGCCAGCAGCCCGACCCCCCTACGACACGGACGGGGGGAGACCCAGTACTTC.

This clone was picked up a small number of times. The chain recombines TRBV19 with TRBJ1-3; D not resolved. The CDR3 length is 14 residues. The germline V and J ends were trimmed by 7 bases and 0 bases, with 10 bases remaining between them. Germline CDR1 LNHDA, CDR2 SQIVND (reference sequence). The CDR3 here is CASMKQSSGNTIYF. The CDR3 DNA is TGTGCCAGTATGAAACAGAGCTCTGGAAACACCATATATTTT. Looking up the rest from reference TRBV19 and TRBJ1-3 gives the full variable domain: DGGITQSPKYLFRKEGQNVTLSCEQNLNHDAMYWYRQDPGQGLRLIYYSQIVNDFQKGDIAEGYSVSREKKESFPLTVTSAQKNPTAFYLCASMKQSSGNTIYFGEGSWLTVV.

The chain combines TRBV28 with TRBJ2-7; 7 positions match TRBD2. V lost 6 bases, J lost 6 bases, and 17 bases stayed unmatched. The germline gives CDR1 MDHEN, CDR2 SYDVKM. The CDR3 consists of 16 residues. The CDR3 spells CASSPNLPAGEAEQYF. Written as DNA, the CDR3 is TGTGCCAGCAGCCCTAACCTTCCTGCGGGAGAAGCCGAGCAGTACTTC. Supplemented by reference TRBV28 and TRBJ2-7, the full variable domain reads DVKVTQSSRYLVKRTGEKVFLECVQDMDHENMFWYRQDPGLGLRLIYFSYDVKMKEKGDIPEGYSVSREKKERFSLILESASTNQTSMYLCASSPNLPAGEAEQYFGPGTRLTVT.

This chain joins TRBV28 and TRBJ1-2; TRBD1 matches at 9 bases. The CDR3 extends over 16 amino acids. Germline values: CDR1 MDHEN, CDR2 SYDVKM. V shed 6 bases and J 2 bases; nucleotides not matched to a gene: 10. This CDR3 reads CASSRDRDSPNYGYTF. The CDR3 nucleotides are TGTGCCAGCAGCCGGGACAGGGACAGTCCAAACTATGGCTACACCTTC.

V and J are TRBV19 and TRBJ2-1; 7 bases align to TRBD1. From germline, CDR1 is LNHDA and CDR2 SQIVND (reference sequence). The J segment lost 5 bases and the V segment lost 4 bases, leaving 2 bases of the junction unmatched. The CDR3 consists of 13 residues. CDR3 amino acids: CASSRDRDNEQFF. The CDR3 nucleotides read TGTGCCAGTAGTAGAGACAGGGACAATGAGCAGTTCTTC.

This chain links TRBV27 with TRBJ1-1, with D possibly TRBD1 on 6 matching bases. V lost 2 bases, J lost 5 bases, and 12 bases lay in between. The CDR3 extends over 14 amino acids. Germline V lookup: CDR1 MNHEY, CDR2 SMNVEV (reference sequence). The CDR3 reads CASSLVPGETEAFF. The CDR3 coding sequence is TGTGCCAGCAGTTTAGTCCCAGGGGAGACTGAAGCTTTCTTT.

The CDR3 sequence: CASSLEASDEQFF. The CDR3 DNA follows: TGTGCCAGCAGCTTAGAAGCGAGCGATGAGCAGTTCTTC. V is TRBV7-7 and J is TRBJ2-1; D gene ambiguous. CDR1 is SSHAT and CDR2 is FNYEAQ in the germline V gene (reference sequence). Trimming shortened V by 1 base and J by 8 bases, and 9 bases separated the two germline ends. The CDR3 is 13 amino acids.

The V and J genes are TRBV4-1 and TRBJ2-2; no clear D. Trimming shortened V by 0 bases and J by 1 base, and 6 bases separated the two germline ends. CDR1 is MGHRA, CDR2 YSYEKL, per germline. This CDR3 has 15 amino acids. CDR3 bases: TGCGCCAGCAGCCAAGAGAACTGGAACACCGGGGAGCTGTTTTTT. Amino acids: CASSQENWNTGELFF.

The V call is TRBV6-5, the J call TRBJ2-3; 8 bases align to TRBD2. Trimming removed 5 bases from V and 5 bases from J; junction bases left unmatched: 6. The CDR3 runs to 14 residues. Germline-derived CDR1 and CDR2 are MNHEY and SVGAGI. CDR3 in amino acids: CASSLREGEDTQYF. The CDR3 coding sequence is TGTGCCAGCAGTCTCCGGGAGGGCGAAGATACGCAGTATTTT.

This clone was seen only once. The rearrangement uses TRBV5-1 and TRBJ2-5; D is perhaps TRBD2 (5 bases). This CDR3 is 14 amino acids long. Deletions cut 0 bases from V and 1 base from J, with 7 bases between. Germline-derived CDR1 and CDR2 are SGHRS and YFSETQ. The CDR3: CASSLGGLQETQYF. As DNA, the CDR3 is TGCGCCAGCAGCTTGGGAGGACTCCAAGAGACCCAGTACTTC.

The chain has TRBV7-9 and TRBJ2-7; D may be TRBD1 (5 bases). With 7 bases removed from V and 4 bases from J, the gap between germline ends came to 20 bases. Per germline, CDR1 SEHNR and CDR2 FQNEAQ (reference sequence). The CDR3 is made up of 15 amino acids. As DNA, the CDR3 is TGTGCCAGCACCCTAACAGGAACAAGGGGTTACGAGCAGTACTTC. Translated: CASTLTGTRGYEQYF.

The rearrangement uses TRBV3-1 (or the pseudogene TRBV3-2) and TRBJ2-1; D is unclear. The V gene's germline CDR1 is LGHDT and CDR2 YNNKEL (reference sequence). CDR3 length: 15 amino acids. V was pared by 4 bases and J by 0 bases, with 10 bases between. The CDR3 region is CASSRTMSSYNEQFF. CDR3 nucleotides: TGTGCCAGCAGCCGAACCATGAGCTCCTACAATGAGCAGTTCTTC.

This clone has just a few counts. The chain combines TRBV18 with TRBJ2-2, with 13 bases aligning to TRBD2. CDR3 length: 17 residues. The germline CDR1 and CDR2 sequences are KGHSH and LQKENI. V gave up 4 bases and J gave up 5 bases; unmatched junction bases: 7. The DNA of the CDR3 is TGTGCCAGCTCACGCGGGACTAGCGGGACGGGGACCGGGGAGCTGTTTTTT. Its protein is CASSRGTSGTGTGELFF. The variable domain in full, with the rest retrieved from reference TRBV18 and TRBJ2-2, is NAGVMQNPRHLVRRRGQEARLRCSPMKGHSHVYWYRQLPEEGLKFMVYLQKENIIDESGMPKERFSAEFPKEGPSILRIQQVVRGDSAAYFCASSRGTSGTGTGELFFGEGSRLTVL.

This clone was counted only a few times. The gene calls are TRBV6-5 and TRBJ2-5; the D is unclear. The V gene lost 2 bases and the J gene lost 1 base, with 8 bases spanning the gap. The CDR3 spans 14 residues. The germline gives CDR1 MNHEY, CDR2 SVGAGI. This chain's CDR3 is CASSYGPVQETQYF. The CDR3 DNA sequence: TGTGCCAGCAGTTACGGGCCGGTCCAAGAGACCCAGTACTTC.

This chain joins TRBV18 and TRBJ1-2; D is perhaps TRBD1 (6 bases). Looked up from germline, CDR1 is KGHSH and CDR2 is LQKENI. Deletions cut 6 bases from V and 3 bases from J, with 17 bases between. The CDR3 consists of 15 residues. The CDR3 bases are TGTGCCAGCTCTCCAACGGACAGTCCTTACTATGGCTACACCTTC. Translation gives CASSPTDSPYYGYTF.